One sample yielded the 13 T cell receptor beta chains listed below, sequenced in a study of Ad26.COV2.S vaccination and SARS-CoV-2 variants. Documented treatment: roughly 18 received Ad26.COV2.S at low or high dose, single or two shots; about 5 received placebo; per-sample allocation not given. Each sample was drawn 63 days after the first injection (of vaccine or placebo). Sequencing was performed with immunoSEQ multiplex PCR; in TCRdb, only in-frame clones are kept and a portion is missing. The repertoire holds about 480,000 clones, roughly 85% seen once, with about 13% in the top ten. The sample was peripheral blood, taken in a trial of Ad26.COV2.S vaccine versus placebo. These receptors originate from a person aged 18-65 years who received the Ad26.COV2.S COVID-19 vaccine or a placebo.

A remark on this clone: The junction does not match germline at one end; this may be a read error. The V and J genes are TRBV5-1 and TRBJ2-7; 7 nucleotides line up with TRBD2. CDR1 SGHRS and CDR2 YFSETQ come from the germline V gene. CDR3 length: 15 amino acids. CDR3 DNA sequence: TGCGCCAGCAGCTTGGGAGGCGGGAGAAATAACGAACAGTACTTC. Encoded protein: CASSLGGGRNNEQYF.

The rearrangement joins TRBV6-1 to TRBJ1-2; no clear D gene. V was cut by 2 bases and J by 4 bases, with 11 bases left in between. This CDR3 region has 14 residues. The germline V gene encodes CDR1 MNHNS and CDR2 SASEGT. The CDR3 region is CASSENQRLYGYTF. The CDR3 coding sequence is TGTGCCAGCAGTGAAAATCAGAGACTCTATGGCTACACCTTC.

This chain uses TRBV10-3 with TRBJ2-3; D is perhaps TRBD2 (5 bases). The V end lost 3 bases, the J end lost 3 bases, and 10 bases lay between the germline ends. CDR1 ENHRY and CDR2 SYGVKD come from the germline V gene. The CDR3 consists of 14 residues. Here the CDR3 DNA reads TGTGCCATCAGTGACCGGACGGGAACAGATACGCAGTATTTT. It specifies CAISDRTGTDTQYF.

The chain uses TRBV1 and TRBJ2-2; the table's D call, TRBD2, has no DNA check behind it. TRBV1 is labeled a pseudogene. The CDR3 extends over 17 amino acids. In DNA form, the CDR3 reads TGCACCAGCAGCAACGGGAGGGAGGGCCTAGATTCCGGGGAGCTGTTTTTT. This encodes CTSSNGREGLDSGELFF.

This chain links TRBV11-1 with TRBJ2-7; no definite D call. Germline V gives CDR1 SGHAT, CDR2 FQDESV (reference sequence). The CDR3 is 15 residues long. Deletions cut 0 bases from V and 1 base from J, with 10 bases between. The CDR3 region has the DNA TGTGCCAGCAGCTTAGCGCTAAGTGGATCCTACGAGCAGTACTTC. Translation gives CASSLALSGSYEQYF.

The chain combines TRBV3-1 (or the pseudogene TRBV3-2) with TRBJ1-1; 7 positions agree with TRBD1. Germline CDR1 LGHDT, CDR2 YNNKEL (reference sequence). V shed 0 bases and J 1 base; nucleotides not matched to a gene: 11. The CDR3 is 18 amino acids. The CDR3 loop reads CASSQDRLRGLGNTEAFF. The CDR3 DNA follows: TGTGCCAGCAGCCAAGATAGGTTAAGGGGGCTGGGGAACACTGAAGCTTTCTTT.

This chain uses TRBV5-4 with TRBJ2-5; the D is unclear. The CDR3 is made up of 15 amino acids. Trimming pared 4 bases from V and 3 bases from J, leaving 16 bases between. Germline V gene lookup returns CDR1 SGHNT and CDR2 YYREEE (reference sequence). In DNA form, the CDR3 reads TGTGCCAGCAGCCGGGCCGGGCCTGGGGAAGAGACCCAGTACTTC. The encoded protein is CASSRAGPGEETQYF.

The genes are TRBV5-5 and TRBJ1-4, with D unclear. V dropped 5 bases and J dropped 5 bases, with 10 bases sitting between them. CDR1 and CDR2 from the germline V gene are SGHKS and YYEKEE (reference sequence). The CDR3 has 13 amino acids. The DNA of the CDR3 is TGTGCCAGCAGATTAGGACCAAATGAAAAACTGTTTTTT. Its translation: CASRLGPNEKLFF.

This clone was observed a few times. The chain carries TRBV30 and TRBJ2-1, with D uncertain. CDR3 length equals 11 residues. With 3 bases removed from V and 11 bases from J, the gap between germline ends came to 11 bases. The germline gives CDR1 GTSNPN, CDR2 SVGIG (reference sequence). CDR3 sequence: CAWSDDGQQFF. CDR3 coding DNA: TGTGCCTGGAGCGACGACGGTCAGCAGTTCTTC.

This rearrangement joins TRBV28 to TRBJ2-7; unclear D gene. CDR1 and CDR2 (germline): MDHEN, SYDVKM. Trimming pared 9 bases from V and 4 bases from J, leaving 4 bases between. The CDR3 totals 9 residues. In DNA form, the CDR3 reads TGTGCCAGGGGGTACGAGCAGTACTTC. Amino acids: CARGYEQYF.

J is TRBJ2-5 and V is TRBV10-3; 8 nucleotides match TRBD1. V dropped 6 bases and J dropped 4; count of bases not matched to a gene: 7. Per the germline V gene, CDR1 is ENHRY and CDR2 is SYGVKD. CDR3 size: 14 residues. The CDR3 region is CAISTGQGLETQYF. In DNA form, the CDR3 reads TGTGCCATCAGCACAGGACAGGGTTTAGAGACCCAGTACTTC.

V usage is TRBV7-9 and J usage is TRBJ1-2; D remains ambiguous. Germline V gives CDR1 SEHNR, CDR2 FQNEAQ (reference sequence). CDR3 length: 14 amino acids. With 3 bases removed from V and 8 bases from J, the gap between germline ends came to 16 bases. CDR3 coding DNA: TGTGCCAGCAGCTTTACTAAGGGATCCTTGGGCTACACCTTC. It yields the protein CASSFTKGSLGYTF.

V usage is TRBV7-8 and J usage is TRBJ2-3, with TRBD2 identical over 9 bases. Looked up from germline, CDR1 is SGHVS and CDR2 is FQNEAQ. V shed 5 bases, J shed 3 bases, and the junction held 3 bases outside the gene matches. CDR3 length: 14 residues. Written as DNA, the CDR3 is TGTGCCAGCAGCATTAGCGGGAGAACAGATACGCAGTATTTT. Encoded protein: CASSISGRTDTQYF.